Below are 20 T cell receptor beta chains sequenced from a single sample in a study of shared clonotypes between healthy human individuals. Assay: immunoSEQ multiplex PCR; the TCRdb copy retains only in-frame clones and omits some. The sample yields over a million clones, approximately 98.5% seen once. Sequencing used naive CD4+ T cells sorted from blood. The subset denotes: CD45RA+ positively selected. The receptor source for this set is a man in his thirties or forties in good health.

CDR3 amino acids: CASSSSPGRGSSYEQYF. For the CDR3, the DNA is TGTGCCAGCAGCTCCTCTCCGGGCCGGGGAAGCTCCTACGAGCAGTACTTC. The V and J genes are TRBV7-8 and TRBJ2-7; D is possibly TRBD2 (5 bases). The CDR3 runs to 17 residues. Germline-derived CDR1 and CDR2 are SGHVS and FQNEAQ. V shed 4 bases and J shed 0 bases, with 19 bases lying between them.

The CDR3 region is CASSLDPPLAGDFLDTQYF. CDR3 nucleotides: TGTGCCAGCAGCTTAGACCCGCCCCTAGCGGGAGATTTTCTAGATACGCAGTATTTT. The V call is TRBV11-2, the J call TRBJ2-3, with TRBD2 matching 10 bases. CDR1 is SGHAT and CDR2 is FQNNGV in the germline V gene. CDR3 length: 19 amino acids. With 0 bases clipped from V and 5 bases from J, the junction kept 14 bases outside the gene matches.

The rearrangement joins TRBV5-1 to TRBJ2-1, with 10 bases identical to TRBD2. Germline CDR1 and CDR2: SGHRS and YFSETQ. The CDR3 contains 15 residues. Trimming removed 4 bases from V and 4 bases from J; junction bases left unmatched: 5. CDR3 sequence reads: CASSPSSGSYNEQFF. The CDR3 coding sequence is TGCGCCAGCAGCCCCTCTAGCGGGAGTTACAATGAGCAGTTCTTC.

The V call is TRBV5-4, the J call TRBJ2-5; D tentatively reads TRBD1 or TRBD2 (5 bases each). Trimming shortened V by 2 bases and J by 1 base, and 9 bases separated the two germline ends. This CDR3 is built from 14 residues. CDR1 is SGHNT, CDR2 YYREEE, per germline (reference sequence). This CDR3 is CASSLTRGQETQYF. The CDR3 DNA follows: TGTGCCAGCAGCTTAACTAGGGGCCAAGAGACCCAGTACTTC.

CDR3 region: CASTSIRDRVNHGANVLTF. In DNA, the CDR3 is TGTGCCAGCACCAGCATCCGGGACAGGGTTAATCATGGGGCCAACGTCCTGACTTTC. The chain recombines TRBV2 with TRBJ2-6, with TRBD1 matching 9 bases. Germline loops: CDR1 SNHLY, CDR2 FYNNEI. V gave up 7 bases and J gave up 3 bases; unmatched junction bases: 16. The CDR3 loop spans 19 amino acids. Using reference TRBV2 and TRBJ2-6 for the parts outside the CDR3, the full variable domain is EPEVTQTPSHQVTQMGQEVILRCVPISNHLYFYWYRQILGQKVEFLVSFYNNEISEKSEIFDDQFSVERPDGSNFTLKIRSTKLEDSAMYFCASTSIRDRVNHGANVLTFGAGSRLTVL.

The rearrangement links TRBV29-1 to TRBJ2-2; no reliable D call. Germline lookup yields CDR1 SQVTM and CDR2 ANQGSEA. Trimming took 4 bases from V and 3 from J, leaving 9 bases between them. This CDR3 is built from 13 residues. The CDR3 loop reads CSVGGLHTGELFF. CDR3 nucleotide sequence: TGCAGCGTTGGGGGTCTTCACACCGGGGAGCTGTTTTTT.

V usage is TRBV7-9 and J usage is TRBJ2-2; perhaps TRBD2 as D (6 bases). Germline CDR1 is SEHNR and CDR2 is FQNEAQ (reference sequence). Trimming pared 8 bases from V and 2 bases from J, leaving 18 bases between. The CDR3 has 16 residues. The CDR3 region has the DNA TGTGCCAGCGCTGTACGGCTAGCGAGTAACACCGGGGAGCTGTTTTTT. Amino acid sequence: CASAVRLASNTGELFF.

The chain has TRBV9 and TRBJ2-3; weak D call: TRBD1 (7 bases). This CDR3 contains 16 residues. CDR1 and CDR2 from the germline V gene are SGDLS and YYNGEE. Trimming took off 0 bases at V and 6 bases at J, with 17 bases between the two ends. The CDR3 bases are TGTGCCAGCAGCGTAGAGCCAGGGGGGTTGATGGATACGCAGTATTTT. As protein: CASSVEPGGLMDTQYF.

The J gene is TRBJ2-2, the V gene TRBV6-6, with 10 bases aligning to TRBD2. V gave up 6 bases and J gave up 4 bases; unmatched junction bases: 8. Germline assignment: CDR1 MNHNY and CDR2 SVGAGI (reference sequence). This CDR3 is 16 amino acids long. DNA for the CDR3: TGTGCCAGCAGGAACCATAGCGGGAGGTTCACCGGGGAGCTGTTTTTT. Its translation is CASRNHSGRFTGELFF.

The rearrangement joins TRBV9 to TRBJ2-7; 9 bases match TRBD1. J lost 3 bases, V lost 3 bases, and 7 bases had no gene match. Germline V gene sequence: CDR1 SGDLS, CDR2 YYNGEE. The CDR3 sequence is 15 residues long. The CDR3 DNA sequence: TGTGCCAGCAGCGCCAACCCGGGACAGGGCTACGAGCAGTACTTC. It translates to CASSANPGQGYEQYF.

Only one count was recorded for this clone. This chain uses TRBV7-3 with TRBJ2-2, with D possibly being TRBD1 (6 bases). The CDR3 loop spans 12 amino acids. V gave up 3 bases and J gave up 7 bases, with 6 bases separating them. Germline V CDR1 and CDR2: SGHTA, FQGTGA. The CDR3 DNA follows: TGTGCCAGCAGCTTCAGGGGCGGGGAGCTGTTTTTT. Its translation is CASSFRGGELFF.

Of note for this clone: This CDR3 is also generated by other DNA sequences in the sample. The V call is TRBV2, the J call TRBJ2-5, with D possibly matching TRBD2 (7 bases). This CDR3 is built from 16 residues. Looked up from germline, CDR1 is SNHLY and CDR2 is FYNNEI. The V end was cut by 0 bases, the J end by 5 bases, with 16 bases between. CDR3 nucleotide sequence: TGTGCCAGCAGTGAAGCGCTAGGGGGAGGGCGGGAGACCCAGTACTTC. It specifies CASSEALGGGRETQYF.

This clone was seen a single time. This specimen includes other DNA sequences encoding the same CDR3. This rearrangement joins TRBV7-7 to TRBJ1-1; D gene uncertain. Between the trimmed V and J ends, which lost 5 bases and 1 base, there was a span of 8 bases. Germline CDR1 and CDR2: SSHAT and FNYEAQ (reference sequence). The CDR3 runs 13 residues. The CDR3 here is CASSRTANTEAFF. For the CDR3, the DNA is TGTGCCAGCAGCCGCACAGCGAACACTGAAGCTTTCTTT.

This clone was recorded once. The genes are TRBV5-1 and TRBJ2-3; D may be TRBD1 (5 bases). The ends were cut back, 6 bases at V and 2 bases at J, with 16 bases in the middle. Germline V lookup: CDR1 SGHRS, CDR2 YFSETQ. The CDR3 totals 15 residues. For the CDR3, the DNA is TGCGCCAGCACTCATGCAGGGCCGGACACAGATACGCAGTATTTT. Residues: CASTHAGPDTDTQYF.

The chain employs TRBV28 and TRBJ2-7; 8 nucleotides line up with TRBD1. CDR3 size: 17 residues. The trim removed 6 bases at V and 4 bases at J, leaving 17 bases unmatched. Germline V lookup: CDR1 MDHEN, CDR2 SYDVKM. The chain's CDR3 is CASRTGESPPTPYEQYF. The CDR3, as DNA: TGTGCCAGCAGGACAGGGGAGTCCCCTCCGACCCCTTACGAGCAGTACTTC.

The rearrangement links TRBV7-2 to TRBJ2-2, with D possibly TRBD1 on 5 matching bases. Germline V gene sequence: CDR1 SGHTA, CDR2 FQGNSA. The CDR3 has 14 residues. Trimming left V 2 bases short and J 7 bases short, with 11 bases between. The CDR3 loop reads CASSLRGSGGELFF. The CDR3 nucleotides read TGTGCCAGCAGCTTAAGGGGAAGTGGCGGGGAGCTGTTTTTT.

The chain combines TRBV6-5 with TRBJ2-4; TRBD1 might be the D (7 bases). Trimming took off 4 bases at V and 8 bases at J, with 18 bases between the two ends. Germline V gene lookup returns CDR1 MNHEY and CDR2 SVGAGI. CDR3 length: 15 amino acids. The CDR3 DNA is TGTGCCAGCAGTTCACCTGGAGGGGGCAAGGACATTCAGTACTTC. This encodes CASSSPGGGKDIQYF.

In this sample, this clone turned up once. V is TRBV28 and J is TRBJ2-2; 15 bases are a match to TRBD2. CDR1 is MDHEN and CDR2 is SYDVKM in the germline V gene. After removal of 4 bases from V and 7 bases from J, the junction contained 10 bases not matched to a gene. The CDR3 sequence is 18 residues long. For the CDR3, the DNA is TGTGCCAGCAGTTCCCCAGGACTAGCGGGAGGGCCCGGCGGGGAGCTGTTTTTT. Protein sequence: CASSSPGLAGGPGGELFF.

In its sample, this clone was seen once. The J gene is TRBJ2-7, the V gene TRBV2; D call uncertain. V lost 5 bases and J lost 2, with 7 bases in between. The CDR3 is 12 residues long. Germline loops: CDR1 SNHLY, CDR2 FYNNEI. The CDR3 sequence is CASSITAYEQYF. The CDR3 DNA reads TGTGCCAGCAGTATAACAGCCTACGAGCAGTACTTC.

This chain's CDR3 is CASSPIRGYGYTF. CDR3 coding DNA: TGTGCCAGCAGCCCGATCCGGGGCTATGGCTACACCTTC. V usage is TRBV7-6 and J usage is TRBJ1-2, with no clear D. V lost 5 bases to trimming and J lost 4 bases, with 11 bases between them. CDR3 length: 13 amino acids. Per the germline V gene, CDR1 is SGHVS and CDR2 is FNYEAQ.